This T cell receptor (beta chain) was sequenced for a study of PD-L1 blockade in urothelial cancer. Study context: Blood analysis occurred 3 weeks (second dose) and 6 weeks after treatment start. Reported median T cell count for blood samples was 110,000 to 150,000.

This CDR3 has 15 amino acids. Germline-derived CDR1 and CDR2 are MNHNS and SASEGT. V dropped 6 bases and J dropped 4; count of bases not matched to a gene: 8. The sample's time point: pretreatment peripheral blood. The data were produced by immunoSEQ multiplex PCR, yet TCRdb's version contains in-frame clones alone and is incomplete. This sample carries about 86,000 clones, over 65% of them seen once, and the ten largest clones take 13% to 15%. The chain uses TRBV6-1 and TRBJ2-3, with TRBD1 matching over 9 bases. The TCR sequence derives from a man between 60 and 75 years old with urothelial cancer. The sample here was PBMCs, taken around atezolizumab (anti-PD-L1) treatment. The chain's CDR3 is CASSSQGAMADTQYF. The CDR3 DNA reads as TGTGCCAGCAGCTCACAGGGGGCGATGGCAGATACGCAGTATTTT.